The clone carrying this T cell receptor (beta chain) showed up just a few times. This entry is derived from a study of blood T cell repertoires in COVID-19. Background on the study: Nucleic acid was either cDNA or gDNA, and it came from T cells, B-cell-depleted T cells, or PBMCs.

CDR1 and CDR2 (germline): SQVTM, ANQGSEA. The ends lost 7 bases at V and 1 base at J; junction bases unmatched: 6. This CDR3 is built from 13 residues. Authors' methods: Reference gene primer amplification in the assay estimated nucleated cell counts. Here immunoSEQ multiplex PCR was the method, and the copy in TCRdb shows in-frame clones only, minus some. Clonal size and the V and J genes are those of that table, whereas D and trimming came from the DNA. Of about 270,000 clones listed, around nine tenths were seen once; the top ten hold about 1.6%. Sequences were obtained from peripheral blood. The origin of this receptor is an older woman who had recovered from COVID-19. V and J are TRBV29-1 and TRBJ1-1, with 7 bases matching TRBD1. The CDR3 here is CSGPTGPNTEAFF. CDR3 coding DNA: TGCAGCGGACCGACAGGGCCGAACACTGAAGCTTTCTTT. Supplemented by reference TRBV29-1 and TRBJ1-1, the full variable domain reads SAVISQKPSRDICQRGTSLTIQCQVDSQVTMMFWYRQQPGQSLTLIATANQGSEATYESGFVIDKFPISRPNLTFSTLTVSNMSPEDSSIYLCSGPTGPNTEAFFGQGTRLTVV.